This T cell receptor (beta chain) was observed in a study of tumor and adjacent non-tumor tissue in lung cancer. Study-wide context: The patients, around 11 men and a handful of women, were about 30 to 85 with stage I to III disease.

This clonotype was detected many times. This sample's RNA came from whole unsorted tissue. A modified ARM-PCR protocol with three rounds of nested PCR amplified TCRbeta. TCRdb re-called the multiplex PCR reads through MiXCR, storing one row per CDR3 protein. The table has roughly 65,000 distinct CDR3 sequences, 55% to 75% seen once. The CDR3 extends over 13 amino acids. V shed 8 bases and J shed 4 bases, with 15 bases lying between them. Looked up from germline, CDR1 is SQVTM and CDR2 is ANQGSEA. The sequencing sample was made of lung tumor tissue. The chain links TRBV29-1 to TRBJ1-3; D remains ambiguous. The origin of this receptor is a man in his forties or fifties with non-small cell lung cancer. The CDR3 protein is CSPLRNTGNTIYF. CDR3 nucleotide sequence: TGCAGCCCTCTCCGAAACACCGGAAACACCATATATTTT.